The T cell receptor (beta chain) under discussion was sequenced for a study of blood T cell repertoires in COVID-19. For the study at large: COVID-19 samples from acute and convalescent phases originated in the United States, Italy and Spain.

Generated by immunoSEQ multiplex PCR, the TCRdb table keeps only in-frame clones and is missing some. The sample carries under 350,000 clones, roughly 90% recorded once. Germline CDR1 is SGHAT and CDR2 is FQNNGV. V shed 2 bases and J 5 bases; nucleotides not matched to a gene: 6. This CDR3 region has 16 residues. This rearrangement joins TRBV11-2 to TRBJ2-1; TRBD2 agrees at 10 bases. Sequenced: PBMCs or T cells enriched from blood (not recorded which). The receptor's source is a woman aged 55-75 years who had recovered from COVID-19. This chain's CDR3 is CASSLKGTSVNNEQFF. The CDR3 DNA sequence: TGTGCCAGCAGCTTAAAGGGGACTAGCGTCAACAATGAGCAGTTCTTC.